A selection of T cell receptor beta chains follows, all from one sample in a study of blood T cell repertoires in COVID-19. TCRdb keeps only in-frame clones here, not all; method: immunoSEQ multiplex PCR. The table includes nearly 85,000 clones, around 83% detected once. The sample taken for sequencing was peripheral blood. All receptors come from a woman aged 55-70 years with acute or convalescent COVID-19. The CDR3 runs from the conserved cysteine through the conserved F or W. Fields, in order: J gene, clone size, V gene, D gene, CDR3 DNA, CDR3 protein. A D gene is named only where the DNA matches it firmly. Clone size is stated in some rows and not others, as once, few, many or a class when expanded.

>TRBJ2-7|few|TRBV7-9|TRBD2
TGTGCCAGCAGCCCTAGCGGGGGGCCGGGGGAGGAGCAGTACTTC
CASSPSGGPGEEQYF
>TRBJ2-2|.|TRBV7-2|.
TGTGCCAGCAGCTTTGTAGAGGGCGGGGAGCTGTTTTTT
CASSFVEGGELFF
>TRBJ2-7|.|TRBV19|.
TGTGCCAGTAGTATTACGGACAGGCAGTACTTC
CASSITDRQYF
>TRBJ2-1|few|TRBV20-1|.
TGCAGTGCCAGCGACCATGAGCAGTTCTTC
CSASDHEQFF
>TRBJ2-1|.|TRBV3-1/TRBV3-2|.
TGTGCCAGCAGCCAAGGACAATTTAGCGGACATGAGCAGTTCTTC
CASSQGQFSGHEQFF
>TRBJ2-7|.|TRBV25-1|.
TGTGCCAGCAGTGAGACCCTAGCCCGTGCGCGGCAGTACTTC
CASSETLARARQYF
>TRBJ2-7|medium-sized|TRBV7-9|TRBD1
TGTGCCAGCAGCTTAACAGGGGTAATCTACGAGCAGTACTTC
CASSLTGVIYEQYF
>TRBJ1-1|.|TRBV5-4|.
TGTGCCAGCAGCTCCACAAACGTGAACACTGAAGCTTTCTTT
CASSSTNVNTEAFF
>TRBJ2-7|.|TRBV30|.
TGTGCCTGGAGTCACCAGGGCCTGTTCTACGAGCAGTACTTC
CAWSHQGLFYEQYF
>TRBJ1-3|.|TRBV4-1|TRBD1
TGCGCCAGCAGCCCCAGGGGGGAAACCTTTGGAAACACCATATATTTT
CASSPRGETFGNTIYF
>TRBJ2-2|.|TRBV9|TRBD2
TGTGCCAGCAGCGTAGAACTAGCGGGGGCCGCGAACACCGGGGAGCTGTTTTTT
CASSVELAGAANTGELFF
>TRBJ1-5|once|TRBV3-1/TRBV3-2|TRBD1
TGTGCCAGCAGCCATGCCACAGGGGGCGCGGAGCCCCAGCATTTT
CASSHATGGAEPQHF
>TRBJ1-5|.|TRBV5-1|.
TGCGCCAGCAGCTTGGGATTCGGGGTCGATCAGCCCCAGCATTTT
CASSLGFGVDQPQHF
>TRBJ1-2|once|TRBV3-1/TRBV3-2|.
TGTGCCAGCAGCCCATGGGGGGGAGGCTACACCTTC
CASSPWGGGYTF
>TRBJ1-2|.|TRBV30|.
TGTGCCTGGAGTGGCGCCGGGGCTAACTATGGCTACACCTTC
CAWSGAGANYGYTF
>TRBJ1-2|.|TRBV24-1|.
TGTGCCACCAGTGATTTGAGCACAGGCCCGACCCTCAACTATGGCTACACCTTC
CATSDLSTGPTLNYGYTF
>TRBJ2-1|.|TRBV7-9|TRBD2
TGTGCCAGCAGCTCCCCCCCGGTGACGGGGGGGCGTTATAATGAGCAGTTCTTC
CASSSPPVTGGRYNEQFF
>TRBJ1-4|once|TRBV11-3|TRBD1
TGTGCCAGCAGCCCCATAGGAGACAGGGGTAATGAAAAACTGTTTTTT
CASSPIGDRGNEKLFF
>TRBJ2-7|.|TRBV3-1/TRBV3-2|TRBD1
TGTGCCAGCAGCCCCAGACAGGGGCGGGTCGAGCAGTACTTC
CASSPRQGRVEQYF
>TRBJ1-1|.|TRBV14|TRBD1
TGTGCCAGCAGCCACCAGACAGGGGGAGCTTTCTTT
CASSHQTGGAFF
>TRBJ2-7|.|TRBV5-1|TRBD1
TGCGCCAGCAGCCGGGGACAGGGGACCGACGAGCAGTACTTC
CASSRGQGTDEQYF
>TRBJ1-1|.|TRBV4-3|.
TGCGCCAGCAGCCTATCACAGGGAAGCGGAACCACTGAAGCTTTCTTT
CASSLSQGSGTTEAFF
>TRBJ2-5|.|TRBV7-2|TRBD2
TGTGCCAGCAGCCTCGGGACTAGCGTCGGAGAGACCCAGTACTTC
CASSLGTSVGETQYF
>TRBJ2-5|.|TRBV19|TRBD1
TGTGCCAGTAGTATTCGGAGACAGGGCAAAGAGACCCAGTACTTC
CASSIRRQGKETQYF
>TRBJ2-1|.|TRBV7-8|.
TGTGCCAGCAGCTTAGGTTCATACAATGAGCAGTTCTTC
CASSLGSYNEQFF
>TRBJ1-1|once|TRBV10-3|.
TGTGCCATCAGGGACACTGCCATAATAGGAGCTTTCTTT
CAIRDTAIIGAFF
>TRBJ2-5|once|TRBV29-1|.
TGCAGCGTTGGGTCCGGGGGGCGGGAGACCCAGTACTTC
CSVGSGGRETQYF
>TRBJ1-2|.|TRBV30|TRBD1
TGTGCCTGGAGTGTACAGGAAGGGGGCCGCTACACCTTC
CAWSVQEGGRYTF
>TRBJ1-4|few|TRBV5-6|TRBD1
TGTGCCAGCAGCACGGAGGGGGCTCAGGGTTATGAAAAACTGTTTTTT
CASSTEGAQGYEKLFF